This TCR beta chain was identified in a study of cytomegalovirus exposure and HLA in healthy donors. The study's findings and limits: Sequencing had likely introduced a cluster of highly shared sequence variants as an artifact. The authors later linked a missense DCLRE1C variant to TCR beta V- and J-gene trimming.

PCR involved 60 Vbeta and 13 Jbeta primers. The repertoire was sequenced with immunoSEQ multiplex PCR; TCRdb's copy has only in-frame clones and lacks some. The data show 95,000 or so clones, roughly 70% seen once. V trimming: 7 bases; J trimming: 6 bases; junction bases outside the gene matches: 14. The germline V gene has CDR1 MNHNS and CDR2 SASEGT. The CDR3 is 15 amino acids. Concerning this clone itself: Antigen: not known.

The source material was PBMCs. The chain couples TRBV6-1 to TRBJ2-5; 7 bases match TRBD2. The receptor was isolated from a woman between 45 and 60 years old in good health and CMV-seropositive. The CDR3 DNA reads TGTGCCAGCACGGACCTAGCGGTGAAGGGAAAGACCCAGTACTTC. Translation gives CASTDLAVKGKTQYF.